This T cell receptor beta chain was captured by sequencing in a study of beta chain features in type 1 diabetes. This clone was detected only a few times. Its specificity is not known. Of the isolated RNA, all was reverse transcribed, and so the sequenced material was expressed TCRB transcripts. Sequencing was performed with immunoSEQ multiplex PCR; in TCRdb, only in-frame clones are kept and a portion is missing. The profile shows hundreds of thousands of clones, around 16% of them singletons. Overall study findings and caveats: Whether HLA type influences TCRB rearrangement remained unresolved here.

The CDR3 runs 14 residues. Trimming left V 3 bases short and J 5 bases short, with 14 bases between. In germline, CDR1 is SGHTA, CDR2 FQGNSA. In all sorted populations, purity surpassed 98%. This clonotype was sampled from a man between 18 and 29 years old in good health. The sequenced sample was naive CD4+ T cells from blood. The gene calls are TRBV7-2 and TRBJ2-7; tentatively, D is TRBD2 (6 bases). The CDR3 reads CASSFRDSVHEQYF. CDR3 DNA sequence: TGTGCCAGCAGCTTTAGGGACTCCGTCCACGAGCAGTACTTC.